One and the same sample provided the 32 T cell receptor beta chains below, sequenced in a study of blood T cell repertoires in COVID-19. Sequenced by immunoSEQ multiplex PCR; TCRdb stores in-frame clones only, minus some. The repertoire consists of about 500,000 clones, with about 91% occurring once and the leading ten covering 0.7% to 1%. Sample: peripheral blood. The receptors were gathered from a man aged 18 to 29 with COVID-19, enrolled during active disease.

This clone was seen just once. The chain joins TRBV2 to TRBJ1-2, with D maybe TRBD1 (5 bases). Trimming stripped 11 bases from V and 2 bases from J, with 15 bases between. There are 13 residues in the CDR3. The germline CDR1 and CDR2 sequences are SNHLY and FYNNEI. CDR3 coding DNA: TGTGCCTGTTCGTTACAGGAGAACTATGGCTACACCTTC. Translating gives CACSLQENYGYTF.

The rearrangement uses TRBV19 and TRBJ2-3, with 7 nucleotides matching TRBD1. The V and J ends lost 5 bases and 4 bases, in that order; junction bases with no gene match: 6. Germline CDR1 reads LNHDA; CDR2 reads SQIVND (reference sequence). This CDR3 is built from 14 residues. CDR3 in DNA: TGTGCCAGTAGTTTCAGACAGGGAGCAGATACGCAGTATTTT. Amino acids: CASSFRQGADTQYF. The variable domain in full, with the rest retrieved from reference TRBV19 and TRBJ2-3, is DGGITQSPKYLFRKEGQNVTLSCEQNLNHDAMYWYRQDPGQGLRLIYYSQIVNDFQKGDIAEGYSVSREKKESFPLTVTSAQKNPTAFYLCASSFRQGADTQYFGPGTRLTVL.

This clone was observed a handful of times. Within the sample, other DNA sequences also encode this same CDR3. J is TRBJ2-7 and V is TRBV19; D possibly corresponds to TRBD1 (6 bases). V was cut by 3 bases and J by 3 bases, with 9 bases left in between. Germline CDR1 reads LNHDA; CDR2 reads SQIVND (reference sequence). This CDR3 comprises 13 residues. The CDR3 coding sequence is TGTGCCAGTAGTATTGGGGGCGGCTACGAGCAGTACTTC. This translates into CASSIGGGYEQYF.

The V gene is TRBV5-1, the J gene TRBJ1-4; the D is unclear. The CDR3 totals 15 residues. The V gene's germline CDR1 is SGHRS and CDR2 YFSETQ. V lost 4 bases and J lost 3, with 13 bases in between. The CDR3 DNA reads as TGCGCCAGCAGCATAGTGACGGGAGCTAATGAAAAACTGTTTTTT. It encodes CASSIVTGANEKLFF. The full variable domain, in which reference TRBV5-1 and TRBJ1-4 provide the parts outside the CDR3, is KAGVTQTPRYLIKTRGQQVTLSCSPISGHRSVSWYQQTPGQGLQFLFEYFSETQRNKGNFPGRFSGRQFSNSRSEMNVSTLELGDSALYLCASSIVTGANEKLFFGSGTQLSVL.

The rearrangement joins TRBV7-9 to TRBJ1-2, with 7 bases lining up with TRBD1. This CDR3 region has 13 residues. Per the germline V gene, CDR1 is SEHNR and CDR2 is FQNEAQ (reference sequence). The trim removed 6 bases at V and 4 bases at J, leaving 5 bases unmatched. CDR3 loop: CASRPGQPYGYTF. CDR3 coding DNA: TGTGCCAGCAGACCGGGACAGCCCTATGGCTACACCTTC.

The CDR3 here is CASSRKQGDEQFF. The CDR3 nucleotides read TGCGCCAGCAGCCGGAAACAGGGCGATGAGCAGTTCTTC. The chain links TRBV4-1 to TRBJ2-1; a possible D gene is TRBD1 (6 bases). Trimming left V 4 bases short and J 8 bases short, with 12 bases between. The CDR3 is 13 amino acids. The germline gives CDR1 MGHRA, CDR2 YSYEKL.

The chain joins TRBV2 to TRBJ2-5; no clear D. Germline V gene data show CDR1 as SNHLY and CDR2 as FYNNEI. Trimming pared 6 bases from V and 5 bases from J, leaving 7 bases between. The CDR3 is 11 residues long. The CDR3 coding sequence is TGTGCCAGCAGGTCCGAGGAGACCCAGTACTTC. Amino acid sequence: CASRSEETQYF.

The chain is built from TRBV7-9 and TRBJ1-4, with D perhaps matching TRBD1 (6 bases). This CDR3 region has 13 residues. The germline CDR1 and CDR2 sequences are SEHNR and FQNEAQ (reference sequence). V gave up 7 bases and J gave up 5 bases, with 11 bases separating them. The CDR3 region is CASTQGLNEKLFF. CDR3 nucleotides: TGTGCCAGCACCCAGGGGTTGAATGAAAAACTGTTTTTT.

The chain is built from TRBV6-5 and TRBJ2-3; perhaps TRBD2 as D (5 bases). Germline V gene lookup returns CDR1 MNHEY and CDR2 SVGAGI. The V end was cut by 5 bases, the J end by 4 bases, with 13 bases between. This CDR3 region has 14 residues. CDR3 DNA sequence: TGTGCCAGCAGTCGTCGGGGTCGTCCAGATACGCAGTATTTT. This gives the protein CASSRRGRPDTQYF.

The rearrangement uses TRBV10-2 and TRBJ1-6, with D perhaps matching TRBD1 (5 bases). The CDR3 sequence is 12 residues long. V shed 9 bases and J shed 8 bases, with 11 bases lying between them. Germline loops: CDR1 WSHSY, CDR2 SAAADI. CDR3 loop: CASHQGDSPLHF. The CDR3 DNA follows: TGCGCCAGTCATCAAGGGGATTCACCCCTCCACTTT.

The rearrangement links TRBV29-1 to TRBJ1-2, with 7 positions matching TRBD1. V lost 5 bases to trimming and J lost 6 bases; unmatched junction nucleotides: 3. CDR3 length equals 11 residues. Germline CDR1 is SQVTM and CDR2 is ANQGSEA. CDR3 sequence (DNA): TGCAGCGTTCCTACAGGGGATGGCTACACCTTC. It codes for CSVPTGDGYTF. Complete variable domain (other parts from reference TRBV29-1 and TRBJ1-2): SAVISQKPSRDICQRGTSLTIQCQVDSQVTMMFWYRQQPGQSLTLIATANQGSEATYESGFVIDKFPISRPNLTFSTLTVSNMSPEDSSIYLCSVPTGDGYTFGSGTRLTVV.

Only a few counts were recorded for this clone. The chain recombines TRBV7-9 with TRBJ2-2; a weak D match, TRBD2 (5 bases). The CDR3 totals 12 residues. The germline V and J ends were trimmed by 5 bases and 7 bases, with 8 bases remaining between them. CDR1 and CDR2 (germline): SEHNR, FQNEAQ (reference sequence). CDR3 bases: TGTGCCAGCAGCCGGAGCGGCGGGGAGCTGTTTTTT. Translating it yields CASSRSGGELFF.

The gene calls are TRBV18 and TRBJ2-7; maybe TRBD2 (6 bases). Germline loops: CDR1 KGHSH, CDR2 LQKENI. Trimming removed 4 bases at V and 3 bases at J, with 10 bases between. The CDR3 spans 13 residues. The CDR3 loop reads CASSQGLDYEQYF. The CDR3 DNA reads TGTGCCAGCTCACAGGGACTTGACTACGAGCAGTACTTC.

V is TRBV6-5 and J is TRBJ2-7; TRBD2 agrees at 14 bases. The CDR3 extends over 14 amino acids. J gave up 7 bases and V 6 bases, and 5 bases lay outside the gene matches. CDR1 is MNHEY, CDR2 SVGAGI, per germline. CDR3 protein: CASSPGLAGVEQYF. CDR3 nucleotides: TGTGCCAGCAGCCCGGGACTAGCGGGAGTTGAGCAGTACTTC.

This sequence joins TRBV5-1 and TRBJ2-2; possibly TRBD2 for D (5 bases). Germline CDR1 reads SGHRS; CDR2 reads YFSETQ. V shed 4 bases and J shed 2 bases, with 12 bases lying between them. The CDR3 extends over 15 amino acids. The CDR3 loop reads CASSKAEANTGELFF. The CDR3 region has the DNA TGCGCCAGCAGCAAAGCGGAGGCAAACACCGGGGAGCTGTTTTTT.

The V gene is TRBV30, the J gene TRBJ1-4, with D uncertain. V lost 2 bases, J lost 10 bases, and 17 bases lay in between. The CDR3 has 14 amino acids. CDR1 and CDR2 from the germline V gene are GTSNPN and SVGIG (reference sequence). CDR3 loop: CAWSTLYRVGKLFF. The CDR3 DNA reads as TGTGCCTGGAGTACCCTATACCGGGTCGGAAAACTGTTTTTT.

This chain links TRBV5-1 with TRBJ1-2, with TRBD1 matching 8 bases. The CDR3 totals 15 residues. Losses at the gene ends were 2 bases for V and 4 bases for J; bases not matched to a gene: 7. Germline assignment: CDR1 SGHRS and CDR2 YFSETQ. The CDR3 sequence: CASSFRQGAVYGYTF. Written as DNA, the CDR3 is TGCGCCAGCAGCTTCCGCCAGGGGGCCGTCTATGGCTACACCTTC.

The chain is built from TRBV4-1 and TRBJ1-5; D is uncertain. The V end was cut by 0 bases, the J end by 7 bases, with 10 bases between. Germline lookup yields CDR1 MGHRA and CDR2 YSYEKL. This CDR3 has 14 residues. CDR3 sequence reads: CASSQDPRRQPQHF. For the CDR3, the DNA is TGCGCCAGCAGCCAAGACCCGAGGCGCCAGCCCCAGCATTTT.

V gene TRBV6-5 combines with J gene TRBJ1-1, with 9 bases identical to TRBD1. The CDR3 loop spans 13 amino acids. J gave up 5 bases and V 8 bases, and 6 bases lay outside the gene matches. Germline lookup yields CDR1 MNHEY and CDR2 SVGAGI. The DNA for the CDR3 is TGTGCCAGCGGGGGACAGGGTGGAACTGAAGCTTTCTTT. As protein: CASGGQGGTEAFF.

The chain combines TRBV10-2 with TRBJ2-2, with D perhaps TRBD2 (6 bases). The CDR3 loop spans 13 amino acids. V was pared by 5 bases and J by 5 bases, with 9 bases between. Germline CDR1 WSHSY, CDR2 SAAADI. This CDR3 reads CASSPGETGELFF. The CDR3 bases are TGCGCCAGCAGTCCGGGGGAAACCGGGGAGCTGTTTTTT.

The chain combines TRBV2 with TRBJ1-2; D possibly corresponds to TRBD1 (6 bases). Trimming took 7 bases from V and 6 from J, leaving 27 bases between them. CDR3 length equals 17 residues. Germline V gives CDR1 SNHLY, CDR2 FYNNEI. CDR3 residues: CASISLGAGLSRNGYTF. The CDR3 DNA sequence: TGTGCCAGCATTAGCTTGGGGGCGGGCCTAAGCCGAAATGGCTACACCTTC.

This clone appeared a single time. The rearrangement links TRBV27 to TRBJ2-7; D might be TRBD2 (6 bases). V lost 2 bases to trimming and J lost 5 bases, with 13 bases between them. This CDR3 has 14 residues. Germline V CDR1 and CDR2: MNHEY, SMNVEV (reference sequence). CDR3 residues: CASSLTGGSDEQYF. CDR3 sequence (DNA): TGTGCCAGCAGTTTAACCGGGGGTTCGGACGAGCAGTACTTC.

The chain couples TRBV2 to TRBJ2-3; D is ambiguous. This CDR3 spans 14 amino acids. CDR1 and CDR2 from the germline V gene are SNHLY and FYNNEI. Deletions cut 7 bases from V and 0 bases from J, with 11 bases between. The CDR3 loop is CASTRSHSTDTQYF. For the CDR3, the DNA is TGTGCCAGCACCAGGTCTCACAGCACAGATACGCAGTATTTT.

The rearrangement links TRBV24-1 to TRBJ2-5; tentatively, D is TRBD2 (5 bases). V lost 3 bases and J lost 4, with 17 bases in between. The CDR3 runs to 16 residues. Per germline, CDR1 KGHDR and CDR2 SFDVKD. CDR3 in DNA: TGTGCCACCAGTGATCCCCGGGATCCTAGGGTAGAGACCCAGTACTTC. Protein product: CATSDPRDPRVETQYF.

The CDR3 DNA reads as TGCGCCAGCAGCCAAGTCTTAACCTACGAGCAGTACTTC. Residues: CASSQVLTYEQYF. The chain carries TRBV4-1 and TRBJ2-7, with no clear D. V shed 1 base and J shed 2 bases, with 6 bases lying between them. Germline-derived CDR1 and CDR2 are MGHRA and YSYEKL. The CDR3 sequence is 13 residues long.

The rearrangement joins TRBV12-3 or TRBV12-4 to TRBJ2-7, with a possible D match to TRBD2 (5 bases). Trimming took 3 bases from V and 4 from J, leaving 10 bases between them. CDR3 size: 13 residues. The CDR3 loop is CASSFGEAYEQYF. CDR3 coding DNA: TGTGCCAGCAGTTTCGGGGAAGCATACGAGCAGTACTTC.

The chain couples TRBV4-1 to TRBJ2-1; D perhaps matches TRBD1 (6 bases). Per the germline V gene, CDR1 is MGHRA and CDR2 is YSYEKL. This CDR3 is built from 14 residues. V lost 1 base, J lost 9 bases, and 13 bases lay in between. The CDR3 reads CASSQAGDLGEQFF. The CDR3 DNA is TGCGCCAGCAGCCAAGCAGGGGATCTGGGTGAGCAGTTCTTC.

The genes are TRBV6-5 and TRBJ1-2, with 8 bases identical to TRBD1. The CDR3 is 13 amino acids. Germline V gene data show CDR1 as MNHEY and CDR2 as SVGAGI. V lost 10 bases and J lost 5; bases outside the gene matches: 9. The CDR3 nucleotides are TGTGCCACCCGGACAGGGAGTCTTTATGGCTACACCTTC. Protein: CATRTGSLYGYTF.

V gene TRBV6-6 combines with J gene TRBJ1-5; the match to TRBD1 covers 7 bases. CDR1 is MNHNY and CDR2 is SVGAGI in the germline V gene (reference sequence). CDR3 length equals 14 residues. The V segment lost 5 bases and the J segment 1 base; nucleotides outside the gene matches: 2. The CDR3 region has the DNA TGTGCCAGCAGTAACAGGGGAAGCAATCAGCCCCAGCATTTT. This codes for CASSNRGSNQPQHF.

The CDR3 DNA reads TGTGCCAGCAGTGACCCGCGCGGTGATTTGGGTTCACCCCTCCACTTT. Protein: CASSDPRGDLGSPLHF. This chain connects TRBV2 to TRBJ1-6; D is uncertain. The CDR3 sequence is 16 residues long. Germline V gene data show CDR1 as SNHLY and CDR2 as FYNNEI. V was pared by 3 bases and J by 9 bases, with 18 bases between.

The chain couples TRBV12-3 or TRBV12-4 to TRBJ2-7; D might be TRBD1 (5 bases). Between the trimmed V and J ends, which lost 5 bases and 6 bases, there was a span of 14 bases. The CDR3 sequence is 13 residues long. CDR3: CASSPGGAGEQYF. The CDR3 DNA follows: TGTGCCAGCAGTCCGGGTGGGGCCGGCGAGCAGTACTTC.

This chain connects TRBV19 to TRBJ1-5; maybe TRBD1 (5 bases). CDR1 LNHDA and CDR2 SQIVND come from the germline V gene (reference sequence). Between the trimmed V and J ends, which lost 6 bases and 1 base, there was a span of 10 bases. There are 14 residues in the CDR3. Here the CDR3 DNA reads TGTGCCAGTAGATCGGGGGAGAGCAATCAGCCCCAGCATTTT. Translation gives CASRSGESNQPQHF.